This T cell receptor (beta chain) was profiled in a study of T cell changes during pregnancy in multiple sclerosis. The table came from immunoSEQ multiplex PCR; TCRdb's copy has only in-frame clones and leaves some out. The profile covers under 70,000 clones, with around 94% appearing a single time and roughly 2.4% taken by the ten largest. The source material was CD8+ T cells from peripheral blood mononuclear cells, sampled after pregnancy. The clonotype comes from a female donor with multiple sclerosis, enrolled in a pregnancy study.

CDR3 in DNA: TGTGCCAGTAGTATGACAGGGCTGGGTGAGCAGTTCTTC. Amino acid sequence: CASSMTGLGEQFF. The genes are TRBV19 and TRBJ2-1; the match to TRBD1 covers 7 bases. V trimming: 3 bases; J trimming: 9 bases; junction bases outside the gene matches: 5. The germline CDR1 and CDR2 sequences are LNHDA and SQIVND (reference sequence). This CDR3 contains 13 residues.